This TCR beta chain was sequenced during a study of T-cell reconstitution after alpha-beta-depleted transplantation in children (dated by TCRdb to 2016 to 2017). Regarding the complete study: Using TCR repertoire profiling, the study quantitatively followed how T-cell immune reconstitution unfolded in children after TCRalphabeta/CD19-depleted allogeneic hematopoietic cell transplantation.

The method behind the library was PCR. The run used an Illumina HiSeq 2500. TCR libraries were prepared with molecular barcoding, using unique molecular identifiers to normalize TCRbeta repertoire quantification. Starting from the raw public reads, TCRdb applied fastp trimming at Q25, assembled clones with MiXCR and retained in-frame beta chains. For every CDR3 protein sequence, its rows merge into one entry that carries the most common genes and DNA. This sample lists about 17,000 distinct CDR3 sequences; approximately 13% were detected once. Jointly, the top ten make up over 55% of the sample. From the cysteine through the phenylalanine, the CDR3 covers 16 amino acids. The only DNA kept is the CDR3, 48 bases in frame from the first base. Trimming at the junction amounts to 0 bases on V and 3 bases on J, and the germline ends lie 17 bases apart. The germline V gene (reference sequence) specifies DFQATT as CDR1 and SNEGSKA as CDR2.

General study outcomes and caveats: Apparently early alphabetaT-cell count recovery about two months after transplant reportedly relied on only several hundred rapidly expanded clones derived from non-depleted graft cells. The high TCRbeta diversity at day 60 in some patients was ascribed to recipient T cells and intrathymic progenitors that had survived conditioning. Over the following months the frequencies of hyperexpanded clones went down, and after one year T-cell counts and TCRbeta diversity were mostly credited to newly produced T cells.

The intended sense of this specimen's treatment or condition label: allogeneic hematopoietic cell transplantation with graft depleted of TCRalphabeta T cells and CD19 B cells. Transplant recipients were children who received TCRalphabeta/CD19-depleted allogeneic hematopoietic cell grafts. This clonotype was counted only a few times. Its binding antigen is unknown. One base away there is no much larger clone; base qualities are not given. The rearranged segments are TRBV20-1 and TRBJ1-1; D gene: possibly TRBD1, on 5 matching bases. The clonotype originates from a boy younger than two who had a stem cell transplant for Wiskott-Aldrich syndrome, so the T cells may come from the graft donor. Sequenced here: PBMCs, mostly from graft donor cells, sampled 180 days after TCRalphabeta/CD19-depleted stem cell transplant. The CDR3 region has the sequence CSARDRRAVGDTEAFF. Read as DNA, the sequence is TGCAGTGCTAGAGATCGTAGGGCAGTGGGGGACACTGAAGCTTTCTTT.